The 10 T cell receptor beta chains reported below all come from one sample, sequenced in a study of blood T cell repertoires in COVID-19. The data were produced by immunoSEQ multiplex PCR, yet TCRdb's version contains in-frame clones alone and is incomplete. Here the sample spans about 350,000 clones, roughly 90% being singletons. The material sequenced was PBMCs or T cells enriched from blood (not recorded which). These receptors were collected from a woman aged 30 to 39 who had been exposed to COVID-19.

The rearrangement joins TRBV27 to TRBJ1-2; D is ambiguous. The CDR3 has 13 residues. The V and J ends lost 7 bases and 8 bases respectively, with 17 bases between them. In germline, CDR1 is MNHEY, CDR2 SMNVEV (reference sequence). For the CDR3, the DNA is TGTGCCAGCAAGTCTGGGGAGTTGAGAGGCTACACCTTC. Protein product: CASKSGELRGYTF.

This chain uses TRBV30 with TRBJ2-3; possible D gene TRBD1, 6 bases. Looked up from germline, CDR1 is GTSNPN and CDR2 is SVGIG (reference sequence). The CDR3 covers 14 residues. The ends were cut back, 0 bases at V and 6 bases at J, with 13 bases in the middle. CDR3 DNA: TGTGCCTGGAGTGTAGGCCAGGGGCGGGATACGCAGTATTTT. Encoded protein: CAWSVGQGRDTQYF. The full variable domain, in which reference TRBV30 and TRBJ2-3 provide the parts outside the CDR3, is SQTIHQWPATLVQPVGSPLSLECTVEGTSNPNLYWYRQAAGRGLQLLFYSVGIGQISSEVPQNLSASRPQDRQFILSSKKLLLSDSGFYLCAWSVGQGRDTQYFGPGTRLTVL.

Concerning this clone: Different DNA sequences within this sample yield the same CDR3. V gene TRBV7-9 combines with J gene TRBJ2-1; 13 bases map to TRBD2. Germline lookup yields CDR1 SEHNR and CDR2 FQNEAQ (reference sequence). After removal of 5 bases from V and 7 bases from J, the junction contained 5 bases not matched to a gene. This CDR3 region has 15 residues. CDR3 loop: CASSLRLAGGNEQFF. In nucleotides, the CDR3 is TGTGCCAGCAGCCTTAGACTAGCGGGAGGTAATGAGCAGTTCTTC. Variable domain in full (rest from reference TRBV7-9 and TRBJ2-1): DTGVSQNPRHKITKRGQNVTFRCDPISEHNRLYWYRQTLGQGPEFLTYFQNEAQLEKSRLLSDRFSAERPKGSFSTLEIQRTEQGDSAMYLCASSLRLAGGNEQFFGPGTRLTVL.

The V gene is TRBV9, the J gene TRBJ1-5, with 7 bases identical to TRBD1. CDR1 and CDR2 from the germline V gene are SGDLS and YYNGEE. The V gene end was trimmed by 0 bases and the J gene end by 0 bases; junction bases not matched to a gene: 3. The CDR3 spans 16 residues. CDR3 coding DNA: TGTGCCAGCAGCGTAGGGGGACAGTCTAGCAATCAGCCCCAGCATTTT. This sequence encodes CASSVGGQSSNQPQHF.

The chain uses TRBV5-1 and TRBJ2-1; TRBD2 agrees at 13 bases. CDR3 size: 15 residues. V shed 4 bases and J 7 bases; nucleotides not matched to a gene: 5. CDR1 and CDR2 from the germline V gene are SGHRS and YFSETQ. CDR3 nucleotides: TGCGCCAGCAGCCCGGGACTAGCGGGATGGAATGAGCAGTTCTTC. Translating gives CASSPGLAGWNEQFF.

The rearrangement links TRBV9 to TRBJ2-7, with D possibly matching TRBD1 (6 bases). The CDR3 has 13 residues. V lost 2 bases and J 6 bases, leaving 12 bases between the germline ends. Germline CDR1 reads SGDLS; CDR2 reads YYNGEE. This chain's CDR3 is CASSVTQGLEQYF. The CDR3 DNA reads TGTGCCAGCAGCGTCACTCAGGGGCTCGAGCAGTACTTC.

The chain couples TRBV9 to TRBJ2-3; 7 bases map to TRBD1. CDR3 length equals 13 residues. V was clipped by 4 bases and J by 10 bases; unmatched bases: 9. The germline CDR1 and CDR2 sequences are SGDLS and YYNGEE. As DNA, the CDR3 is TGTGCCAGCAGCACCGGGGACAGCCAAGCGCAGTATTTT. Encoded protein: CASSTGDSQAQYF. The variable domain in full, completed from reference TRBV9 and TRBJ2-3, reads DSGVTQTPKHLITATGQRVTLRCSPRSGDLSVYWYQQSLDQGLQFLIQYYNGEERAKGNILERFSAQQFPDLHSELNLSSLELGDSALYFCASSTGDSQAQYFGPGTRLTVL.

The V gene is TRBV27, the J gene TRBJ1-6; TRBD1 aligns across 7 bases. The germline V gene encodes CDR1 MNHEY and CDR2 SMNVEV (reference sequence). Losses at the gene ends were 3 bases for V and 10 bases for J; bases not matched to a gene: 6. This CDR3 spans 14 amino acids. The CDR3 bases are TGTGCCAGCAGTTTTTGGCAGGGGGGATCACCCCTCCACTTT. This codes for CASSFWQGGSPLHF.

This clone was detected only a few times. The DNA of the CDR3 is TGCAGCGTGCTCCGGGAAAGCTCCTACGAGCAGTACTTC. Protein product: CSVLRESSYEQYF. The chain joins TRBV29-1 to TRBJ2-7; a weak D match, TRBD2 (5 bases). Trimming shortened V by 6 bases and J by 0 bases, and 12 bases separated the two germline ends. CDR1 SQVTM and CDR2 ANQGSEA come from the germline V gene. This CDR3 has 13 amino acids.

This chain joins TRBV10-1 and TRBJ2-5, with 10 nucleotides matching TRBD2. The CDR3 contains 17 residues. V was pared by 2 bases and J by 0 bases, with 6 bases of the junction left unmatched. Germline V gene lookup returns CDR1 WNHNN and CDR2 SYGVQD (reference sequence). The CDR3 loop reads CASSEASGSPYQETQYF. The CDR3 coding sequence is TGCGCCAGCAGTGAGGCTAGCGGGAGCCCCTACCAAGAGACCCAGTACTTC.